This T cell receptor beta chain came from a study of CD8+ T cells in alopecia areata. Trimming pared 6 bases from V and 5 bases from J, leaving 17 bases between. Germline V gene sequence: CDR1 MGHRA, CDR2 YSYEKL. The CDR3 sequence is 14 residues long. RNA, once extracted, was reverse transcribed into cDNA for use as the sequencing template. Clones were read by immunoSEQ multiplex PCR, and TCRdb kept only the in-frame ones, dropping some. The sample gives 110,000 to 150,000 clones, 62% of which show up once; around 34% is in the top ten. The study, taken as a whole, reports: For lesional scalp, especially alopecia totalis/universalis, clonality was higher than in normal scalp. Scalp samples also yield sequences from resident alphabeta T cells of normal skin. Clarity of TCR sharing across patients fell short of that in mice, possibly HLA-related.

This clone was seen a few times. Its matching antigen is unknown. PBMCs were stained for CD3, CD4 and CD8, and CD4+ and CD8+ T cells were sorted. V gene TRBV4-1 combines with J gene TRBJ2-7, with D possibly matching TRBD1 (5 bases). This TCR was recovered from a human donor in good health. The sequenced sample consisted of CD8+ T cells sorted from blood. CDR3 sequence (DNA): TGCGCCAGCAGGCAAACCCCGCTCAGGGACGAGCAGTACTTC. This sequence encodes CASRQTPLRDEQYF.